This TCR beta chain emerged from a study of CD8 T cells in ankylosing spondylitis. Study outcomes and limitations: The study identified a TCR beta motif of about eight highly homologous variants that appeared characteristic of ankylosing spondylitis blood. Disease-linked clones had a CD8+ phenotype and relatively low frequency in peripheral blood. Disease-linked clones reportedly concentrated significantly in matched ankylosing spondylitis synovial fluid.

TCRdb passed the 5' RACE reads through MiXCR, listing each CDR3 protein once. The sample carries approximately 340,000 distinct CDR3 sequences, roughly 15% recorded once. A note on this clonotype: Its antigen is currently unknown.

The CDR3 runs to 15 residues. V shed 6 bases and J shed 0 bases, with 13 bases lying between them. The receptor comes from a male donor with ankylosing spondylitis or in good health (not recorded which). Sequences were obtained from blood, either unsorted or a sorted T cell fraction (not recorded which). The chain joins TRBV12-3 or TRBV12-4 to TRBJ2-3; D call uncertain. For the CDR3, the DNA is TGTGCCAGCAGGCTCTTATCTGGCAGCACAGATACGCAGTATTTT. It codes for CASRLLSGSTDTQYF.